These T cell receptor beta chains were read from a single sample in a study of blood T cell repertoires in COVID-19. This table comes from immunoSEQ multiplex PCR, and its TCRdb copy is limited to in-frame clones, with some not included. The profile shows about 200,000 clones, approximately 87% of them singletons. Sequencing input: peripheral blood. The source is a woman in her 70s with acute or convalescent COVID-19. Each CDR3 is given with its conserved first and last residue. A D gene is named only where the DNA matches it firmly. The size field is filled for only some rows; it gives once, few, many or a size class.

J,V,D,size,DNA,CDR3
TRBJ1-4,TRBV19,.,.,TGTGCCAGTGGGGGCCAGGATGTCAATGAAAAACTGTTTTTT,CASGGQDVNEKLFF
TRBJ1-5,TRBV6-5,.,.,TGTGCCAGCAGTTACTCCAACGCACAACCCCAGCATTTT,CASSYSNAQPQHF
TRBJ2-7,TRBV10-3,.,.,TGTGCCATCAGTGGGGTGGGCATACCCTCCTACGAGCAGTACTTC,CAISGVGIPSYEQYF
TRBJ1-5,TRBV27,.,.,TGTGCCAGCAGTTTTCCCCCCAGGGGAGTAAGCAATCAGCCCCAGCATTTT,CASSFPPRGVSNQPQHF
TRBJ1-1,TRBV19,TRBD1,.,TGTGCCAGTAGTCCCCCCGGGACAGGAAACACTGAAGCTTTCTTT,CASSPPGTGNTEAFF
TRBJ1-5,TRBV27,TRBD1,.,TGTGCCAGCAGTTTTTCTGGGACAGGTAATCAGCCCCAGCATTTT,CASSFSGTGNQPQHF
TRBJ2-7,TRBV3-1/TRBV3-2,TRBD2,.,TGTGCCAGCAGCCCCCGGGCTAGCGGGGGCTCCTACGAGCAGTACTTC,CASSPRASGGSYEQYF
TRBJ1-2,TRBV6-5,.,.,TGTGCCAGCAGTTACGGGAGGGGGTGGCCCAACACCTTC,CASSYGRGWPNTF
TRBJ2-2,TRBV11-2,.,.,TGTGCCAGCTCCGACAGGAACCTGAACACCGGGGAGCTGTTTTTT,CASSDRNLNTGELFF
TRBJ2-7,TRBV27,TRBD2,.,TGTGCCAGCAGTTCCTCGGGGGGGTACGAGCAGTACTTC,CASSSSGGYEQYF
TRBJ1-5,TRBV10-1,.,.,TGCGCCAGCAGCGAGGGAAAGGGAGGGGGTGAATTAAGCAATCAGCCCCAGCATTTT,CASSEGKGGGELSNQPQHF
TRBJ2-3,TRBV24-1,TRBD2,.,TGTGCCACCAGTGATCCCCCCGGGACTAGCGGGAGGGCCGGGCGCACAGATACGCAGTATTTT,CATSDPPGTSGRAGRTDTQYF
TRBJ2-7,TRBV2,.,.,TGTGCCAGCAGCGCTAATAGCGGAAGTTTGAGGGAGCAGTACTTC,CASSANSGSLREQYF
TRBJ1-1,TRBV5-1,.,.,TGCGCCAGCAGCTTGGGGGGGCCCGTCGCTGAAGCTTTCTTT,CASSLGGPVAEAFF
TRBJ2-7,TRBV10-2,TRBD1,.,TGCGCCAGCAGCAGGGGGCGCCGCTACGAGCAGTACTTC,CASSRGRRYEQYF
TRBJ1-6,TRBV18,.,.,TGTGCCAGCTCACCGGGGGGGCGAGGGGATAATTCACCCCTCCACTTT,CASSPGGRGDNSPLHF
TRBJ2-5,TRBV11-3,TRBD2,.,TGTGCCAGCAGCACCGTAGCGGGAGAGTACCAAGAGACCCAGTACTTC,CASSTVAGEYQETQYF
TRBJ1-2,TRBV18,.,.,TGTGCCAGCTCACCCAGGGTAGATGGCTACACCTTC,CASSPRVDGYTF
TRBJ1-4,TRBV27,.,.,TGTGCCAGCCGACGAGGGTCAACTAATGAAAAACTGTTTTTT,CASRRGSTNEKLFF
TRBJ2-7,TRBV6-5,.,few,TGTGCCAGCAGTTTAACGACTACTAGCTACGAGCAGTACTTC,CASSLTTTSYEQYF
TRBJ1-2,TRBV5-6,.,.,TGTGCCAGCAGCCGCCTCCGGGGGGTAGGTGGCTACACCTTC,CASSRLRGVGGYTF
TRBJ2-3,TRBV5-1,.,.,TGCGCCAGCAGCTTGAGGGCCGGGGCGGGGGATACGCAGTATTTT,CASSLRAGAGDTQYF